This T cell receptor (beta chain) was sequenced during a study of CD8+CD57+ T cells in acquired aplastic anemia. Whole-study context: Sorting CD4+ and CD8+ cells gave DNA averaging about 2.9 ug.

V was shortened by 3 bases and J by 7 bases, with 13 bases between the two germline ends. Germline V CDR1 and CDR2: ENHRY, SYGVKD. The length of the CDR3 is 15 residues. TCR beta VDJ and CDR3 profiling used genomic DNA as template. TCRdb independently ran MiXCR on the reads; one entry per CDR3 protein. The sample records some 200,000 distinct CDR3 sequences, 65% being singletons. All patients picked for sequencing had shown, by flow cytometry, an expansion of CD8+CD57+ cells. The sequenced material came from sorted CD4+, CD8+, or CD8+CD57+ T cells (not recorded which) from PBMCs. This sequence originates from a human donor with aplastic anemia. The chain recombines TRBV10-3 with TRBJ1-6; D unclear. CDR3 nucleotide sequence: TGTGCCATCAGTGAAAGGCCCGGGGAGAATTCACCCCTCCACTTT. It yields the protein CAISERPGENSPLHF.